This is a list of T cell receptor beta chains from one sample in a study of T cell repertoires in cytomegalovirus infection. MiXCR was run by TCRdb on the reads, yielding one entry per CDR3 protein. This sample carries 200,000 to 300,000 distinct CDR3 sequences, about 12% of them seen once, and the ten largest clones take 1.5% to 2%. Input material: PBMCs. The receptors stem from a human donor in good health (CMV status not recorded). Some clones in this sample may be carry-over from other donors' samples. CDR3s include the opening cysteine and the closing phenylalanine or tryptophan. A D gene is named only where the DNA matches it firmly. Clone size is stated in some rows and not others, as once, few, many or a class when expanded.

D	J	V	size	DNA	CDR3
-	TRBJ2-5	TRBV7-7	many	TGTGCCAGCAGCTCGAAGGACGGACCCCACCAAGAGACCCAGTACTTC	CASSSKDGPHQETQYF
-	TRBJ1-2	TRBV12-3/TRBV12-4	many	TGTGCCAGCAGCCCAAATAAGGTGGGCGGCTACACCTTC	CASSPNKVGGYTF
-	TRBJ2-1	TRBV7-8	many	TGTGCCAGCAGCCGCCGGGATGAGCAGTTCTTC	CASSRRDEQFF
-	TRBJ1-2	TRBV5-1	many	TGCGCCAGCAGCTTGCAGGAATCCTATGGCTACACCTTC	CASSLQESYGYTF
TRBD2	TRBJ2-3	TRBV19	-	TGTGCCAGTATGGCTAGCGGGAACGCACAAGCGCAGTATTTT	CASMASGNAQAQYF
-	TRBJ2-1	TRBV6-5	-	TGTGCCAGCACCAAGAATCGAGGGGGGAATGAGCAGTTCTTC	CASTKNRGGNEQFF
TRBD2	TRBJ2-6	TRBV6-6	few	TGTGCCAGCAGTGCCCGGGGGGGTGGGGCCAACGTCCTGACTTTC	CASSARGGGANVLTF
-	TRBJ1-2	TRBV7-9	-	TGTGCCAGCAGCTTGAAGGGACTCAACGGAGGCACCTTC	CASSLKGLNGGTF
-	TRBJ2-6	TRBV7-3	many	TGTGCCAGCAGGGGCGCCACCACCTCTGGGGCCAACGTCCTGACTTTC	CASRGATTSGANVLTF
TRBD1	TRBJ1-1	TRBV19	few	TGTGCCAGTAGTATGGACAGGGACCTGAACACTGAAGCTTTCTTT	CASSMDRDLNTEAFF
-	TRBJ1-2	TRBV12-3/TRBV12-4	-	TGTGCCAGCAGTCCACAGGGTTACTATGGCTACACCTTC	CASSPQGYYGYTF
-	TRBJ2-7	TRBV7-2	many	TGTGCCAGCAGTCAAGGACGGTCATCCTACGAGCAGTACTTC	CASSQGRSSYEQYF
-	TRBJ1-1	TRBV12-3/TRBV12-4	-	TGTGCCAGCAGTTTATTTGGGGAGTCGGGGGCTTTCTTT	CASSLFGESGAFF
TRBD1	TRBJ2-7	TRBV28	-	TGTGCCAGCAGCCCCAGGGCCGACAGGGTCAGGAGCGAGCAGTACTTC	CASSPRADRVRSEQYF
-	TRBJ1-1	TRBV30	-	TGTGCCTGGAGTCGGAACAGGGATACTGAAGCTTTCTTT	CAWSRNRDTEAFF
-	TRBJ1-5	TRBV2	-	TGTGCCAGCAGTAGGGAAAAACAGCCCCAGCATTTT	CASSREKQPQHF
TRBD2	TRBJ2-1	TRBV20-1	-	TGCAGTGCCTCTTACACAAGGGTAGCGGGAGACTACAATGAGCAGTTCTTC	CSASYTRVAGDYNEQFF
-	TRBJ2-6	TRBV7-9	-	TGTGCCAGCAGCTTGCGTAAGAGGGGGGCCAACGTCCTGACTTTC	CASSLRKRGANVLTF
TRBD1	TRBJ1-1	TRBV7-2	many	TGTGCCAGCAGCTTAGCCGCCACCCGGACAGGGGTGAACACTGAAGCTTTCTTT	CASSLAATRTGVNTEAFF
-	TRBJ2-1	TRBV6-1	many	TGTGCCAGCAGTTCCCCCGGGGAGCACAATGAGCAGTTCTTC	CASSSPGEHNEQFF
-	TRBJ1-1	TRBV7-2	many	TGTGCCAGCAGCTCCAGGGGTGGGAACACTGAAGCTTTCTTT	CASSSRGGNTEAFF
TRBD1	TRBJ1-5	TRBV19	many	TGTGCCAGTGGGGACAGATCCTTCAATCAGCCCCAGCATTTT	CASGDRSFNQPQHF
-	TRBJ2-2	TRBV7-9	few	TGTGCCAGCAGCTTCAGGGGAACGTACACCGGGGAGCTGTTTTTT	CASSFRGTYTGELFF
-	TRBJ2-7	TRBV5-4	many	TGTGCCAGCAGCCCCAGCCGCGGAGGCGCCGCCTACGAGCAGTACTTC	CASSPSRGGAAYEQYF
TRBD2	TRBJ2-5	TRBV5-1	-	TGCGCCAGCAGCGCTCAACTAGCGGGGGGCCAAGAGACCCAGTACTTC	CASSAQLAGGQETQYF
-	TRBJ1-1	TRBV7-6	many	TGTGCCAGCAGCTTAAACCGTGGTTCCACTGAAGCTTTCTTT	CASSLNRGSTEAFF